This T cell receptor (beta chain) comes out of a study of T-cell reconstitution after alpha-beta-depleted transplantation in children. Molecular barcoding with unique molecular identifiers was used for the TCRbeta library. TCRdb recomputed calls from the PCR reads with MiXCR, one row per CDR3 protein. The sample carries under 300,000 distinct CDR3 sequences, about 9.6% recorded once. In its sample, this clonotype was seen many times. Germline values: CDR1 SGDLS, CDR2 YYNGEE. The CDR3 has 12 amino acids. With 0 bases removed from V and 8 bases from J, the gap between germline ends came to 8 bases. The sequence derives from a human donor who donated a stem cell graft to a child with SCID. The rearrangement links TRBV9 to TRBJ1-2; a possible D gene is TRBD1 (6 bases). The sequenced sample was PBMCs from the stem cell graft donor, obtained from the stem cell graft. The CDR3 DNA sequence: TGTGCCAGCAGCGTAGAGGGGGGCGGCTACACCTTC. Protein sequence: CASSVEGGGYTF.